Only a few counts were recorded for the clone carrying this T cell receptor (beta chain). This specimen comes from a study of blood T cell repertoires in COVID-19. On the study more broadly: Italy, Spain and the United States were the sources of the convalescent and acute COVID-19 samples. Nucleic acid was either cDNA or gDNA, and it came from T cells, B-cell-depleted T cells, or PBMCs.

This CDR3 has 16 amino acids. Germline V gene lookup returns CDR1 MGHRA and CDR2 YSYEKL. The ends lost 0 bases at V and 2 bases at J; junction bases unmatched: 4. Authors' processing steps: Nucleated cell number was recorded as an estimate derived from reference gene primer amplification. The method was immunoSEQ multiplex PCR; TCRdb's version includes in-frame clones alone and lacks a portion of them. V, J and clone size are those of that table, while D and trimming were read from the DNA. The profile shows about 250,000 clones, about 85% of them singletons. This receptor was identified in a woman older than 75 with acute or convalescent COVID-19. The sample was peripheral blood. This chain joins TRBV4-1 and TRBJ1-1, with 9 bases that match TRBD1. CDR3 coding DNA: TGCGCCAGCAGCCAAGAGGGGACAGGGACAAACACTGAAGCTTTCTTT. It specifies CASSQEGTGTNTEAFF.